Listed here are 29 T cell receptor beta chains from one sample, sequenced in a study of blood T cell repertoires in COVID-19. Generated by immunoSEQ multiplex PCR, the TCRdb table keeps only in-frame clones and is missing some. The sample contains under 300,000 clones, 80% to 85% of which appear only once. The sample consisted of peripheral blood. The origin of the receptors is a woman aged 18-30 years with acute or convalescent COVID-19.

The V gene is TRBV13, the J gene TRBJ2-1, with 13 bases that match TRBD2. Per the germline V gene, CDR1 is PRHDT and CDR2 is FYEKMQ (reference sequence). With 3 bases clipped from V and 4 bases from J, the junction kept 12 bases outside the gene matches. The CDR3 spans 19 residues. As DNA, the CDR3 is TGTGCCAGCAGCTTCTCCGTCACTAGCGGGAGGGGGATTTACAATGAGCAGTTCTTC. It codes for CASSFSVTSGRGIYNEQFF.

This clone turned up a few times. The chain joins TRBV30 to TRBJ2-5; TRBD2 might be the D (6 bases). V was trimmed by 4 bases and J by 0 bases, leaving 15 bases between them. This CDR3 spans 15 amino acids. Germline values: CDR1 GTSNPN, CDR2 SVGIG (reference sequence). This CDR3 is CAWTPGLGYQETQYF. The CDR3 region has the DNA TGTGCCTGGACTCCGGGACTGGGGTACCAAGAGACCCAGTACTTC.

V usage is TRBV6-2 or TRBV6-3 and J usage is TRBJ2-7; 9 nucleotides agree with TRBD2. Germline values: CDR1 MNHEY, CDR2 SVGEGT. The CDR3 consists of 15 residues. Unmatched junction bases numbered 0, after V lost 0 bases and J lost 0 bases. The CDR3 region is CASSYSGLASYEQYF. The CDR3 bases are TGTGCCAGCAGTTACTCGGGACTAGCCTCCTACGAGCAGTACTTC.

This chain uses TRBV19 with TRBJ2-6, with no clear D. There are 15 residues in the CDR3. V gave up 7 bases and J gave up 0 bases, with 10 bases separating them. In germline, CDR1 is LNHDA, CDR2 SQIVND (reference sequence). CDR3 coding DNA: TGTGCCAGTACCCCACCAGGCTCTGGGGCCAACGTCCTGACTTTC. This gives the protein CASTPPGSGANVLTF.

The chain employs TRBV3-1 (or the pseudogene TRBV3-2) and TRBJ2-7; 11 bases are a match to TRBD2. This CDR3 contains 13 residues. With V trimmed by 4 bases and J by 5 bases, 1 base remained unmatched. Germline values: CDR1 LGHDT, CDR2 YNNKEL (reference sequence). CDR3 sequence: CASSRLAGNEQYF. The CDR3 bases are TGTGCCAGCAGCCGACTAGCGGGGAACGAGCAGTACTTC.

This CDR3 is CASSLEAAGGDGYTF. In DNA, the CDR3 is TGTGCCAGCAGCTTAGAGGCCGCAGGGGGCGACGGCTACACCTTC. This chain connects TRBV7-2 to TRBJ1-2, with 8 bases that match TRBD1. This CDR3 has 15 amino acids. Germline V CDR1 and CDR2: SGHTA, FQGNSA. With V trimmed by 1 base and J by 8 bases, 9 bases remained unmatched.

The V call is TRBV6-1, the J call TRBJ1-2; D possibly corresponds to TRBD1 (6 bases). The V gene's germline CDR1 is MNHNS and CDR2 SASEGT. V lost 3 bases, J lost 0 bases, and 14 bases lay in between. CDR3 length: 16 residues. CDR3 residues: CASSETPGHPNYGYTF. The CDR3 DNA follows: TGTGCCAGCAGTGAGACACCGGGACACCCTAACTATGGCTACACCTTC.

The chain uses TRBV28 and TRBJ1-6; no firm D call. Trimming removed 10 bases at V and 11 bases at J, with 18 bases between. The CDR3 consists of 13 residues. CDR1 and CDR2 from the germline V gene are MDHEN and SYDVKM. CDR3 sequence reads: CATLPGGNPPLHF. CDR3 DNA sequence: TGTGCCACCTTACCCGGAGGGAACCCACCCCTCCACTTT.

The rearrangement links TRBV5-4 to TRBJ2-3, with 7 bases lining up with TRBD2. The V and J ends lost 0 bases and 3 bases, in that order; junction bases with no gene match: 7. This CDR3 region has 16 residues. CDR1 and CDR2 (germline): SGHNT, YYREEE (reference sequence). The CDR3 loop is CASSLGGGSVTDTQYF. The CDR3 DNA is TGTGCCAGCAGCTTGGGGGGGGGATCGGTAACAGATACGCAGTATTTT.

V is TRBV6-2 or TRBV6-3 and J is TRBJ2-1; 12 bases agree with TRBD2. Germline assignment: CDR1 MNHEY and CDR2 SVGEGT. V shed 1 base and J 7 bases; nucleotides not matched to a gene: 8. The CDR3 has 17 amino acids. The CDR3 reads CASSYFGELAGGNEQFF. The CDR3 DNA sequence: TGTGCCAGCAGTTACTTTGGGGAACTAGCGGGGGGAAATGAGCAGTTCTTC.

Written as DNA, the CDR3 is TGTGCCAGCAGTTCCTATGGACAGGGAAGCACAGATACGCAGTATTTT. Translation: CASSSYGQGSTDTQYF. J is TRBJ2-3 and V is TRBV6-5; 8 bases are shared with TRBD1. The length of the CDR3 is 16 residues. V trimming: 4 bases; J trimming: 0 bases; junction bases outside the gene matches: 6. The germline V gene has CDR1 MNHEY and CDR2 SVGAGI.

This rearrangement joins TRBV7-8 to TRBJ1-4, with TRBD1 as a possible D gene (5 bases). V gave up 1 base and J gave up 11 bases, with 14 bases separating them. Germline loops: CDR1 SGHVS, CDR2 FQNEAQ. The CDR3 loop spans 14 amino acids. The CDR3 protein is CASSLVPGTPKLFF. Here the CDR3 DNA reads TGTGCCAGCAGCTTAGTACCCGGGACTCCTAAACTGTTTTTT.

The CDR3 is CASSLSSGRTYSITDTQYF. The CDR3 bases are TGTGCCAGCAGTTTGTCTAGCGGGAGGACGTACAGTATTACAGATACGCAGTATTTT. The V and J genes are TRBV27 and TRBJ2-3, with TRBD2 matching 11 bases. Trimming removed 3 bases from V and 3 bases from J; junction bases left unmatched: 14. The CDR3 runs to 19 residues. Per the germline V gene, CDR1 is MNHEY and CDR2 is SMNVEV (reference sequence).

V gene TRBV24-1 combines with J gene TRBJ1-2; 11 nucleotides agree with TRBD1. From germline, CDR1 is KGHDR and CDR2 SFDVKD. The V segment lost 5 bases and the J segment 4 bases; nucleotides outside the gene matches: 5. The CDR3 sequence is 15 residues long. The CDR3 protein is CATSGGQGAGYGYTF. CDR3 coding DNA: TGTGCCACCAGTGGCGGACAGGGGGCGGGCTATGGCTACACCTTC.

This chain connects TRBV4-3 to TRBJ2-7, with TRBD2 matching 8 bases. CDR1 and CDR2 from the germline V gene are LGHNA and YSLEER. This CDR3 comprises 15 residues. The ends lost 5 bases at V and 3 bases at J; junction bases unmatched: 9. CDR3 protein: CASSFQRGNRYEQYF. CDR3 DNA: TGCGCCAGCAGCTTTCAGCGGGGGAACCGCTACGAGCAGTACTTC.

The chain joins TRBV9 to TRBJ1-3; no firm D call. Germline CDR1 and CDR2: SGDLS and YYNGEE. V lost 0 bases and J lost 2, with 12 bases in between. The CDR3 has 16 amino acids. The CDR3 protein is CASSVGGSGAGNTIYF. The CDR3 DNA reads as TGTGCCAGCAGCGTAGGTGGGAGTGGAGCTGGAAACACCATATATTTT.

The V and J genes are TRBV27 and TRBJ2-1; TRBD1 matches at 7 bases. The germline CDR1 and CDR2 sequences are MNHEY and SMNVEV (reference sequence). The CDR3 spans 13 residues. Unmatched junction bases numbered 9, after V lost 7 bases and J lost 9 bases. In nucleotides, the CDR3 is TGTGCCAGCACCCAGACAGGGCAGGGTGAGCAGTTCTTC. It yields the protein CASTQTGQGEQFF.

The chain is built from TRBV5-1 and TRBJ2-1, with 10 bases identical to TRBD2. Germline values: CDR1 SGHRS, CDR2 YFSETQ. With 1 base clipped from V and 1 base from J, the junction kept 5 bases outside the gene matches. The CDR3 is 17 amino acids. The CDR3 spells CASSLQGLAASYNEQFF. In DNA form, the CDR3 reads TGCGCCAGCAGCTTGCAAGGACTAGCGGCGTCCTACAATGAGCAGTTCTTC.

This clone was picked up a small number of times. The chain couples TRBV5-4 to TRBJ2-7, with 7 bases fitting TRBD1. Germline V gene data show CDR1 as SGHNT and CDR2 as YYREEE (reference sequence). CDR3 length equals 13 residues. V gave up 4 bases and J gave up 2 bases; unmatched junction bases: 3. This CDR3 reads CASSTGQTYEQYF. In nucleotides, the CDR3 is TGTGCCAGCAGCACGGGACAGACCTACGAGCAGTACTTC.

V and J are TRBV3-1 (or the pseudogene TRBV3-2) and TRBJ1-2; D uncertain. V lost 1 base and J lost 4, with 13 bases in between. The CDR3 consists of 15 residues. The germline CDR1 and CDR2 sequences are LGHDT and YNNKEL (reference sequence). The CDR3 sequence: CASSQVVNSGYGYTF. CDR3 nucleotide sequence: TGTGCCAGCAGCCAAGTCGTGAACTCGGGCTATGGCTACACCTTC.

V and J are TRBV4-2 and TRBJ2-1; TRBD2 agrees at 8 bases. The CDR3 spans 15 residues. V lost 4 bases to trimming and J lost 5 bases; unmatched junction nucleotides: 7. The germline gives CDR1 LGHNA, CDR2 YNFKEQ. The CDR3 reads CASSRSGSVDNEQFF. The CDR3 nucleotides read TGTGCCAGCAGCCGGAGCGGGAGTGTGGACAATGAGCAGTTCTTC.

This chain joins TRBV25-1 and TRBJ2-7; D remains ambiguous. V was cut by 3 bases and J by 0 bases, with 6 bases left in between. The CDR3 consists of 13 residues. Germline-derived CDR1 and CDR2 are MGHDK and SYGVNS. This chain's CDR3 is CASSEASSYEQYF. The DNA of the CDR3 is TGTGCCAGCAGTGAGGCTAGCTCCTACGAGCAGTACTTC.

The chain carries TRBV7-9 and TRBJ2-2, with a weak D call TRBD2 (6 bases). This CDR3 comprises 15 residues. Germline lookup yields CDR1 SEHNR and CDR2 FQNEAQ (reference sequence). V was clipped by 6 bases and J by 5 bases, with 16 bases between them. CDR3 region: CASRPGPAGTGELFF. DNA for the CDR3: TGTGCCAGCAGGCCGGGACCGGCGGGGACCGGGGAGCTGTTTTTT.

The table lists this clone with a few counts. J is TRBJ2-3 and V is TRBV6-2 or TRBV6-3; 10 bases line up with TRBD2. The V segment lost 0 bases and the J segment 4 bases; nucleotides outside the gene matches: 7. This CDR3 has 17 amino acids. Germline loops: CDR1 MNHEY, CDR2 SVGEGT. In DNA form, the CDR3 reads TGTGCCAGCAGTTACTCCCTCGCTAGCGGGAGTTCAGATACGCAGTATTTT. Residues: CASSYSLASGSSDTQYF.

This chain uses TRBV19 with TRBJ2-1; 7 bases align to TRBD2. This CDR3 contains 15 residues. The germline V gene encodes CDR1 LNHDA and CDR2 SQIVND (reference sequence). With 5 bases clipped from V and 4 bases from J, the junction kept 8 bases outside the gene matches. The DNA of the CDR3 is TGTGCCAGTAGTCATGGGCTAGCGGTATACAATGAGCAGTTCTTC. This gives the protein CASSHGLAVYNEQFF.

This clone was observed once. V usage is TRBV5-1 and J usage is TRBJ1-2; tentative D call: TRBD1 (5 bases). Germline loops: CDR1 SGHRS, CDR2 YFSETQ. V lost 4 bases, J lost 0 bases, and 16 bases lay in between. The length of the CDR3 is 16 residues. This CDR3 is CASSLRGGTTNYGYTF. The CDR3 nucleotides read TGCGCCAGCAGCCTCCGCGGGGGGACTACTAACTATGGCTACACCTTC.

This rearrangement joins TRBV29-1 to TRBJ2-1; TRBD2 matches at 11 bases. V was clipped by 3 bases and J by 15 bases; unmatched bases: 7. The CDR3 is made up of 12 amino acids. The germline V gene has CDR1 SQVTM and CDR2 ANQGSEA. This chain's CDR3 is CSVDLAGGRLFF. The CDR3 region has the DNA TGCAGCGTTGATCTAGCGGGGGGACGACTGTTCTTC.

The chain links TRBV10-3 to TRBJ2-1; 13 bases agree with TRBD2. V was clipped by 6 bases and J by 7 bases; unmatched bases: 9. CDR1 is ENHRY and CDR2 is SYGVKD in the germline V gene. The CDR3 spans 16 residues. DNA of the CDR3: TGTGCCATCAGGCCACTAGCGGGAGGGGGTGAGAATGAGCAGTTCTTC. It codes for CAIRPLAGGGENEQFF.

The DNA of the CDR3 is TGTGCCAGTAGTATCTCAGGGCTTGGAGGAAACACCATATATTTT. This encodes CASSISGLGGNTIYF. This sequence joins TRBV19 and TRBJ1-3; a possible D gene is TRBD1 (5 bases). Trimming took 3 bases from V and 4 from J, leaving 13 bases between them. Germline lookup yields CDR1 LNHDA and CDR2 SQIVND (reference sequence). The CDR3 totals 15 residues.